Given below is one T cell receptor beta chain in context. This sample is drawn from a study of Graves' ophthalmopathy and Graves' hyperthyroidism. The CDR3 runs 15 residues. Trimming took 0 bases from V and 7 from J, leaving 15 bases between them. CDR1 and CDR2 (germline): SGHVS, FQNEAQ. Scientists amplified the TCR beta CDR3 regions from RNA transcripts. In the first round, RT-PCR was carried out with HTBI primers, and a multiplex PCR formed the second round. TCRdb passed the multiplex PCR reads through MiXCR, listing each CDR3 protein once. The sample consists of hundreds of thousands of distinct CDR3 sequences, about 21% of them appearing once.

The specimen was peripheral blood. The source is a woman under 30 with stable Graves' hyperthyroidism. The chain recombines TRBV7-8 with TRBJ1-2; TRBD1 is a possible D gene (6 bases). Here the CDR3 reads CASSLAQYAGAGYTF. Here the CDR3 DNA reads TGTGCCAGCAGCTTAGCACAGTATGCGGGGGCTGGCTACACCTTC. Supplemented by reference TRBV7-8 and TRBJ1-2, the full variable domain reads GAGVSQSPRYKVAKRGQDVALRCDPISGHVSLFWYQQALGQGPEFLTYFQNEAQLDKSGLPSDRFFAERPEGSVSTLKIQRTQQEDSAVYLCASSLAQYAGAGYTFGSGTRLTVV.